This TCR beta chain was obtained from a study of blood T cell repertoires in COVID-19. Study-wide background: Nucleic acid was either cDNA or gDNA, and it came from T cells, B-cell-depleted T cells, or PBMCs.

Germline CDR1 reads LNHDA; CDR2 reads SQIVND (reference sequence). The CDR3 covers 14 residues. With V trimmed by 5 bases and J by 1 base, 2 bases remained unmatched. Details on this clone: The same CDR3 also results from other DNA sequences found in this sample.

Membership in each cohort depended on participant-reported clinical history. Study processing details: For nucleated cells, counts were estimated from reference gene primer amplification. Sequenced by immunoSEQ multiplex PCR; TCRdb stores in-frame clones only, minus some. V and J calls plus clone size are reproduced from that table; the DNA served to infer D and trimming. The sample carries a few hundred thousand clones, approximately 80% recorded once. The rearrangement links TRBV19 to TRBJ1-2, with 9 positions matching TRBD1. Sequencing was done on a sample of PBMCs or T cells enriched from blood (not recorded which). The TCR comes from a man aged 25-45 years with acute COVID-19. This chain's CDR3 is CASSSTGGNYGYTF. The CDR3 region has the DNA TGTGCCAGTAGTTCGACAGGGGGTAACTATGGCTACACCTTC.